This T cell receptor (beta chain) is from a study of blood T cell repertoires in COVID-19. Study at large: Sites across the United States, Italy and Spain contributed samples from acute and convalescent COVID-19.

Germline-derived CDR1 and CDR2 are SNHLY and FYNNEI. The length of the CDR3 is 17 residues. V was clipped by 6 bases and J by 0 bases, with 20 bases between them. Original processing notes: Using reference gene primer amplification, nucleated cell counts were estimated. Sequencing used immunoSEQ multiplex PCR; TCRdb keeps in-frame clones, though not all of them. V, J and clone size derive from that table, while D and trimming were established from the DNA sequence. The sample has 150,000 to 180,000 clones; about four fifths are singletons. The sample was peripheral blood. The V call is TRBV2, the J call TRBJ1-1, with no clear D. The sequence was collected from a woman aged 55-70 years with acute or convalescent COVID-19. The CDR3 DNA is TGTGCCAGCAGACCACACTCAGTGAGGCCCATGAACACTGAAGCTTTCTTT. Translation: CASRPHSVRPMNTEAFF.